This T cell receptor (beta chain) stems from a study of breast tumors, draining lymph nodes, adjacent tissues. Samples came from axillary lymph nodes draining the breast cancer. On this clonotype: A clone one base away is much larger, so this may be a read error.

The CDR3 totals 15 residues. Germline CDR1 SGHRS, CDR2 YFSETQ. J gave up 5 bases and V 4 bases, and 6 bases lay outside the gene matches. TCRdb ran MiXCR on the multiplex PCR reads and lists one entry per CDR3 protein. The table shows around 120,000 distinct CDR3 sequences, with 20% occurring only once. Sequencing used axillary lymph node tissue. The receptor was isolated from a female donor with breast cancer. Some clones in this sample may be carry-over from other donors' samples. The rearrangement uses TRBV5-1 and TRBJ2-5; 12 bases align to TRBD2. The CDR3 loop is CASSGTSGSLETQYF. In DNA, the CDR3 is TGCGCCAGCAGCGGGACTAGCGGGTCTCTCGAGACCCAGTACTTC.